These T cell receptor beta chains were read from a single sample in a study of vaccination and CD4 T cells after COVID-19. TCRdb reprocessed the PCR reads via MiXCR and lists one record per CDR3 protein. The sample carries roughly 14,000 distinct CDR3 sequences, approximately 48% recorded once. Their recognized antigens are unknown. Specimen: CD4+ T cells from blood, cultured in vitro, collected before SARS-CoV-2 vaccination. These receptors originate from a human donor who had recovered from COVID-19. CDR3s leave out the opening cysteine and the closing phenylalanine or tryptophan.

V gene: TRBV7-2
CDR3 protein: ASSLDLAGGRRETQY

V gene: TRBV15
CDR3 protein: ATSRGGGYYGYT

V gene: TRBV28
CDR3 protein: ASSMPGGSWNGYT

V gene: TRBV28
CDR3 protein: ASSPPSGSYEQY

V gene: TRBV20-1
CDR3 protein: SGSTGGAVTEAF

V gene: TRBV7-2
CDR3 protein: ASSITTNRASLYGYT

V gene: TRBV19
CDR3 protein: ASRTGKGYT

V gene: TRBV20-1
CDR3 protein: SAERTGNSNQPQH

V gene: TRBV14
CDR3 protein: ASSQVSGQGMGGYT

V gene: TRBV7-2
CDR3 protein: ASSWEVFGPQH

V gene: TRBV27
CDR3 protein: ASGTGRTPTEAF

V gene: TRBV15
CDR3 protein: ATSRDRMGTEAF

V gene: TRBV5-4
CDR3 protein: ASSDLGTPENSPLH

V gene: TRBV20-1
CDR3 protein: SAIGPGGVSSPLH

V gene: TRBV7-9
CDR3 protein: ASSPQVGGYT

V gene: TRBV27
CDR3 protein: ASSLSRGLAGGETQY

V gene: TRBV6-4
CDR3 protein: ASSGTGGSYT

V gene: TRBV6-5
CDR3 protein: ASSYGWNSNQPQH

V gene: TRBV7-9
CDR3 protein: ASSLEGLATGELF

V gene: TRBV6-1
CDR3 protein: ASSPPTGSYEQY

V gene: TRBV7-3
CDR3 protein: ASSLIGGATDTQY

V gene: TRBV5-1
CDR3 protein: ASSPGQGDRYT

V gene: TRBV7-9
CDR3 protein: SGEPAYNEQF